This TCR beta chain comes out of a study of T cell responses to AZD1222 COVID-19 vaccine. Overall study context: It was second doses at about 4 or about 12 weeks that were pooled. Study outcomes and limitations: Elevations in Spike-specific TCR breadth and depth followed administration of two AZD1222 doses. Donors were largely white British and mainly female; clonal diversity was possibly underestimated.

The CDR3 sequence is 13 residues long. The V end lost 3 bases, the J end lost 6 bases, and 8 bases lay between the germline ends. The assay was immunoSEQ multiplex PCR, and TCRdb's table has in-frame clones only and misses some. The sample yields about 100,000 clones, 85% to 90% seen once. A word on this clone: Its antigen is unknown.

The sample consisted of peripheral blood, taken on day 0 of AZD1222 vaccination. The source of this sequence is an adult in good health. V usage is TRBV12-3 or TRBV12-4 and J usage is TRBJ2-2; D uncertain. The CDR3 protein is CASSFNRPGELFF. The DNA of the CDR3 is TGTGCCAGCAGTTTTAATCGCCCCGGGGAGCTGTTTTTT.